In its sample, the clone carrying this T cell receptor (beta chain) was seen a few times. Antigen: not known. The sample is drawn from a study of T-cell reconstitution after alpha-beta-depleted transplantation in children. Study-level results: The study reportedly traced alpha-beta T cells about two months after transplant to several hundred expanded graft clones.

The CDR3 is made up of 14 amino acids. CDR1 and CDR2 (germline): PRHDT, FYEKMQ (reference sequence). The ends were cut back, 0 bases at V and 2 bases at J, with 8 bases in the middle. Molecular barcoding with unique molecular identifiers was used for the TCRbeta library. TCRdb itself ran the PCR reads through MiXCR, one entry per CDR3 protein. The sample shows 500,000 or so distinct CDR3 sequences, 9.5% to 12% of them seen only once. The rearrangement links TRBV13 to TRBJ2-7; D is undetermined. This sequence was found in a female patient under 10 years old who had a stem cell transplant for aplastic anemia, so the T cells may come from the graft donor. The source material was PBMCs, mostly from graft donor cells, sampled 180 days after TCRalphabeta/CD19-depleted stem cell transplant. The chain's CDR3 is CASSLGVGAYEQYF. CDR3 DNA sequence: TGTGCCAGCAGCTTAGGGGTGGGCGCCTACGAGCAGTACTTC.